The 18 T cell receptor beta chains presented below share a single source sample, sequenced in a study of blood T cell repertoires in COVID-19. Libraries were prepared by immunoSEQ multiplex PCR; TCRdb keeps only in-frame clonotypes and omits some of them. The sample consists of over 250,000 clones, more than 80% of them appearing once. The sample consisted of PBMCs or T cells enriched from blood (not recorded which). The receptors here all came from a woman between 18 and 30 years old who had recovered from COVID-19.

This chain uses TRBV28 with TRBJ1-1; possible D gene TRBD1, 6 bases. Trimming stripped 11 bases from V and 7 bases from J, with 17 bases between. This CDR3 has 12 residues. Germline values: CDR1 MDHEN, CDR2 SYDVKM. The CDR3 is CASGGQVREAFF. Written as DNA, the CDR3 is TGTGCCTCTGGGGGACAAGTCCGTGAAGCTTTCTTT.

The rearrangement joins TRBV29-1 to TRBJ1-5; D is ambiguous. Germline CDR1 and CDR2: SQVTM and ANQGSEA. CDR3 length equals 14 residues. With 5 bases removed from V and 0 bases from J, the gap between germline ends came to 11 bases. CDR3 coding DNA: TGCAGCGTTACCGACGGGGATAGCAATCAGCCCCAGCATTTT. Its translation is CSVTDGDSNQPQHF. Looking up the rest from reference TRBV29-1 and TRBJ1-5 gives the full variable domain: SAVISQKPSRDICQRGTSLTIQCQVDSQVTMMFWYRQQPGQSLTLIATANQGSEATYESGFVIDKFPISRPNLTFSTLTVSNMSPEDSSIYLCSVTDGDSNQPQHFGDGTRLSIL.

The chain joins TRBV5-6 to TRBJ2-3; TRBD2 is a possible D gene (6 bases). CDR3 length: 16 residues. The V gene lost 0 bases and the J gene lost 2 bases, with 13 bases spanning the gap. Germline V gene sequence: CDR1 SGHDT, CDR2 YYEEEE. Written as DNA, the CDR3 is TGTGCCAGCAGCTTGGCCGGGGGTGGGATCACAGATACGCAGTATTTT. Its translation is CASSLAGGGITDTQYF.

The chain recombines TRBV12-5 with TRBJ1-1; 8 bases fit TRBD1. Germline V CDR1 and CDR2: LGHNT, FRNRAP. The V gene end was trimmed by 4 bases and the J gene end by 0 bases; junction bases not matched to a gene: 4. This CDR3 is 15 amino acids long. CDR3 sequence (DNA): TGTGCTAGTGGTTCCCAGGGACAGGTGAACACTGAAGCTTTCTTT. Its translation is CASGSQGQVNTEAFF.

The rearrangement uses TRBV25-1 and TRBJ1-2; D is possibly TRBD1 (5 bases). Trimming removed 3 bases from V and 8 bases from J, with 19 bases in between. CDR1 and CDR2 from the germline V gene are MGHDK and SYGVNS. This CDR3 is 15 amino acids long. Written as DNA, the CDR3 is TGTGCCAGCAGTGATCTGGGCTTGGCAGGGCTCGGCTACACCTTC. Its translation: CASSDLGLAGLGYTF.

The V and J genes are TRBV24-1 and TRBJ2-5, with TRBD2 as a possible D gene (5 bases). The germline CDR1 and CDR2 sequences are KGHDR and SFDVKD. The CDR3 runs 17 residues. V shed 1 base and J shed 7 bases, with 21 bases lying between them. The CDR3 nucleotides read TGTGCCACCAGTGATTTCGTGAGCGACGGTGAAGGAGGGACCCAGTACTTC. Its protein is CATSDFVSDGEGGTQYF.

The rearrangement uses TRBV4-1 and TRBJ2-2, with TRBD1 matching 11 bases. The CDR3 totals 17 residues. Germline V gene lookup returns CDR1 MGHRA and CDR2 YSYEKL. Trimming at V came to 3 bases and at J to 4 bases, leaving 7 bases not matched to a gene. As DNA, the CDR3 is TGCGCCAGCAGCCACCGTACCGGGACAGGGGGCACCGGGGAGCTGTTTTTT. It translates to CASSHRTGTGGTGELFF.

This clone was detected once. J is TRBJ2-1 and V is TRBV11-3; D remains ambiguous. This CDR3 comprises 12 residues. In germline, CDR1 is SGHNT, CDR2 YENEEA. The V gene lost 0 bases and the J gene lost 7 bases, with 4 bases spanning the gap. CDR3 sequence reads: CASSLERNEQFF. The CDR3 region has the DNA TGTGCCAGCAGCTTAGAGAGGAATGAGCAGTTCTTC.

The rearrangement uses TRBV27 and TRBJ2-5, with 9 bases that match TRBD2. CDR1 and CDR2 from the germline V gene are MNHEY and SMNVEV (reference sequence). The CDR3 contains 15 residues. V lost 1 base to trimming and J lost 4 bases; unmatched junction nucleotides: 4. The CDR3 region is CASSLLAGGVETQYF. CDR3 DNA: TGTGCCAGCAGTTTATTGGCGGGGGGGGTAGAGACCCAGTACTTC.

The chain is built from TRBV27 and TRBJ2-1, with 9 bases fitting TRBD2. CDR3 length: 16 residues. Germline CDR1 MNHEY, CDR2 SMNVEV (reference sequence). After removal of 6 bases from V and 3 bases from J, the junction contained 9 bases not matched to a gene. The CDR3 region is CASRMTAGGHYNEQFF. The DNA for the CDR3 is TGTGCCAGCAGGATGACGGCGGGGGGGCACTACAATGAGCAGTTCTTC.

The rearrangement uses TRBV28 and TRBJ1-2; unclear D gene. This CDR3 comprises 14 residues. Germline CDR1 is MDHEN and CDR2 is SYDVKM. Deletions cut 3 bases from V and 4 bases from J, with 12 bases between. In nucleotides, the CDR3 is TGTGCCAGCAGTTTTCAGGCTAAGATCTATGGCTACACCTTC. This codes for CASSFQAKIYGYTF.

The J gene is TRBJ2-3, the V gene TRBV5-6; no reliable D call. V was clipped by 2 bases and J by 13 bases, with 11 bases between them. Germline V gene sequence: CDR1 SGHDT, CDR2 YYEEEE. The CDR3 sequence is 11 residues long. CDR3 in DNA: TGTGCCAGCAGCTTTGACCTAGTGGAGTATTTT. Its translation is CASSFDLVEYF.

The V gene is TRBV5-1, the J gene TRBJ2-2; 9 bases are a match to TRBD1. J lost 7 bases, V lost 2 bases, and 15 bases had no gene match. From germline, CDR1 is SGHRS and CDR2 YFSETQ. The CDR3 totals 18 residues. CDR3 DNA sequence: TGCGCCAGCAGCTTTACCGGGACAGGGATTTCCGATTACGGGGAGCTGTTTTTT. It translates to CASSFTGTGISDYGELFF.

The J gene is TRBJ1-2, the V gene TRBV28, with a possible D match to TRBD1 (5 bases). This CDR3 contains 15 residues. Germline values: CDR1 MDHEN, CDR2 SYDVKM. Trimming removed 4 bases at V and 0 bases at J, with 12 bases between. The CDR3 DNA reads as TGTGCCAGCAGTTCTGGACATCCTTCTAACTATGGCTACACCTTC. This gives the protein CASSSGHPSNYGYTF.

This rearrangement joins TRBV10-3 to TRBJ1-5; the D gene is possibly TRBD1 (5 bases). This CDR3 contains 15 residues. V was cut by 0 bases and J by 3 bases, with 9 bases left in between. Germline loops: CDR1 ENHRY, CDR2 SYGVKD. CDR3 amino acids: CAISESKGSNQPQHF. The CDR3 bases are TGTGCCATCAGTGAGTCTAAGGGGTCCAATCAGCCCCAGCATTTT.

Here the CDR3 DNA reads TGTGCCAGCAGTCCCGGCACAGGGTGGAACACCGGGGAGCTGTTTTTT. Translation: CASSPGTGWNTGELFF. V is TRBV28 and J is TRBJ2-2, with D maybe TRBD1 (6 bases). The CDR3 runs to 16 residues. Per the germline V gene, CDR1 is MDHEN and CDR2 is SYDVKM. Trimming left V 5 bases short and J 1 base short, with 14 bases between.

The chain has TRBV28 and TRBJ1-2, with D maybe TRBD1 (5 bases). V was pared by 2 bases and J by 4 bases, with 14 bases between. This CDR3 contains 15 residues. Germline V lookup: CDR1 MDHEN, CDR2 SYDVKM. The CDR3 bases are TGTGCCAGCAGTTTACTGAAAGGGGTTAGCTATGGCTACACCTTC. Translating gives CASSLLKGVSYGYTF.

The gene calls are TRBV5-1 and TRBJ1-2; D not resolved. CDR3 size: 12 residues. CDR1 is SGHRS, CDR2 YFSETQ, per germline. Between the trimmed V and J ends, which lost 3 bases and 5 bases, there was a span of 8 bases. The CDR3 protein is CASSSGLYGYTF. The CDR3 bases are TGCGCCAGCAGCTCGGGTCTTTATGGCTACACCTTC.